The 27 T cell receptor beta chains below were found in one sample sequenced in a study of cytomegalovirus exposure and HLA in healthy donors. In the PCR, 60 Vbeta and 13 Jbeta primers were used. Produced via immunoSEQ multiplex PCR; TCRdb's table is partial and in-frame only. This sample has some 200,000 clones, with around 85% found just once. Sequences were obtained from PBMCs. The receptors shown here come from a girl aged 2-10 years in good health and CMV-seronegative.

The chain has TRBV6-6 and TRBJ1-4, with TRBD1 matching over 7 bases. The length of the CDR3 is 14 residues. Germline values: CDR1 MNHNY, CDR2 SVGAGI (reference sequence). Losses at the gene ends were 6 bases for V and 8 bases for J; bases not matched to a gene: 9. CDR3 nucleotide sequence: TGTGCCAGCAGCTTCCTAGACAGGGAGGAAAAACTGTTTTTT. Its translation: CASSFLDREEKLFF.

This chain links TRBV19 with TRBJ1-2; the D gene is possibly TRBD1 (5 bases). The germline CDR1 and CDR2 sequences are LNHDA and SQIVND (reference sequence). There are 20 residues in the CDR3. Trimming took off 7 bases at V and 3 bases at J, with 33 bases between the two ends. In nucleotides, the CDR3 is TGTGCCAGTACCTATCGTGGGGGGGAGCAAAGAAGGTATACTCACTATGGCTACACCTTC. This encodes CASTYRGGEQRRYTHYGYTF.

This chain links TRBV5-1 with TRBJ2-5, with 8 bases identical to TRBD1. The germline CDR1 and CDR2 sequences are SGHRS and YFSETQ. Trimming cost V 4 bases and J 4 bases; bases outside gene matches: 9. The CDR3 contains 15 residues. In DNA form, the CDR3 reads TGCGCCAGCAGCCCGAGGACAGGGTCGGGAGAGACCCAGTACTTC. Its protein product is CASSPRTGSGETQYF.

V is TRBV7-9 and J is TRBJ1-4; D gene uncertain. The length of the CDR3 is 13 residues. Germline lookup yields CDR1 SEHNR and CDR2 FQNEAQ (reference sequence). V lost 0 bases, J lost 4 bases, and 3 bases lay in between. The CDR3 sequence: CASSLAGNEKLFF. CDR3 bases: TGTGCCAGCAGCTTAGCCGGTAATGAAAAACTGTTTTTT.

The J gene is TRBJ1-1, the V gene TRBV6-1; D is unclear. Germline V lookup: CDR1 MNHNS, CDR2 SASEGT. V was trimmed by 8 bases and J by 7 bases, leaving 8 bases between them. There are 10 residues in the CDR3. The CDR3 region has the DNA TGTGCCAGCGGAGCTCTTGAAGCTTTCTTT. Translation gives CASGALEAFF.

The rearrangement links TRBV25-1 to TRBJ1-2; D remains ambiguous. Trimming cost V 1 base and J 2 bases, with 5 bases left between them. Germline V gene sequence: CDR1 MGHDK, CDR2 SYGVNS. This CDR3 is built from 13 residues. CDR3 loop: CASSESGNYGYTF. CDR3 coding DNA: TGTGCCAGCAGTGAATCGGGGAACTATGGCTACACCTTC.

The rearrangement joins TRBV5-6 to TRBJ2-1; 10 bases map to TRBD2. V dropped 4 bases and J dropped 8; count of bases not matched to a gene: 18. CDR3 length: 18 residues. The germline V gene encodes CDR1 SGHDT and CDR2 YYEEEE. The CDR3 loop reads CASSLELQLAGIIDEQFF. CDR3 DNA: TGTGCCAGCAGCCTAGAGCTGCAACTAGCGGGAATCATTGATGAGCAGTTCTTC.

The chain is built from TRBV7-2 and TRBJ1-1, with TRBD1 identical over 7 bases. The germline V gene encodes CDR1 SGHTA and CDR2 FQGNSA. V lost 2 bases to trimming and J lost 4 bases; unmatched junction nucleotides: 10. The CDR3 loop spans 16 amino acids. CDR3 sequence (DNA): TGTGCCAGCAGCTTAAATGACAGGGTAGGGAGCACTGAAGCTTTCTTT. Its translation is CASSLNDRVGSTEAFF. Looking up the rest from reference TRBV7-2 and TRBJ1-1 gives the full variable domain: GAGVSQSPSNKVTEKGKDVELRCDPISGHTALYWYRQSLGQGLEFLIYFQGNSAPDKSGLPSDRFSAERTGGSVSTLTIQRTQQEDSAVYLCASSLNDRVGSTEAFFGQGTRLTVV.

This clone was picked up one time. This chain uses TRBV7-9 with TRBJ2-5; possibly TRBD1 for D (5 bases). CDR3 length: 11 amino acids. The V and J ends lost 5 bases and 5 bases respectively, with 6 bases between them. Germline V CDR1 and CDR2: SEHNR, FQNEAQ (reference sequence). The CDR3 DNA reads TGTGCCAGCAGCGGGGCGGAGACCCAGTACTTC. This encodes CASSGAETQYF.

Only a few counts were recorded for this clone. The CDR3 coding sequence is TGTGCCAGTGTGGACAGCCTTAACTATGGCTACACCTTC. It specifies CASVDSLNYGYTF. The chain employs TRBV19 and TRBJ1-2; D may be TRBD1 (6 bases). The V gene's germline CDR1 is LNHDA and CDR2 SQIVND (reference sequence). Trimming cost V 8 bases and J 1 base, with 11 bases left between them. The CDR3 sequence is 13 residues long.

The chain couples TRBV6-1 to TRBJ2-7, with 8 bases aligning to TRBD2. Germline CDR1 and CDR2: MNHNS and SASEGT. The CDR3 covers 14 residues. The J segment lost 5 bases and the V segment lost 1 base, leaving 4 bases of the junction unmatched. This chain's CDR3 is CASSEGGGFDEQYF. As DNA, the CDR3 is TGTGCCAGCAGTGAAGGCGGGGGGTTCGACGAGCAGTACTTC.

The chain employs TRBV6-5 and TRBJ1-1; D unclear. This CDR3 has 11 amino acids. V was clipped by 10 bases and J by 5 bases, with 11 bases between them. The germline CDR1 and CDR2 sequences are MNHEY and SVGAGI. This CDR3 is CATTGGTEAFF. CDR3 bases: TGTGCCACAACGGGAGGGACTGAAGCTTTCTTT.

CDR3 region: CASSDLQGNEQFF. The CDR3 DNA follows: TGTGCCAGCAGTGATTTGCAGGGCAATGAGCAGTTCTTC. The chain couples TRBV2 to TRBJ2-1; a weak D match, TRBD1 (5 bases). Germline values: CDR1 SNHLY, CDR2 FYNNEI. The CDR3 length is 13 residues. Trimming stripped 3 bases from V and 6 bases from J, with 9 bases between. Filled out from reference TRBV2 and TRBJ2-1, the complete variable domain reads EPEVTQTPSHQVTQMGQEVILRCVPISNHLYFYWYRQILGQKVEFLVSFYNNEISEKSEIFDDQFSVERPDGSNFTLKIRSTKLEDSAMYFCASSDLQGNEQFFGPGTRLTVL.

The gene calls are TRBV6-1 and TRBJ1-2; weak D call: TRBD1 (5 bases). CDR3 size: 15 residues. Germline assignment: CDR1 MNHNS and CDR2 SASEGT. Deletions cut 7 bases from V and 0 bases from J, with 15 bases between. The CDR3 region has the DNA TGTGCCAGCATTACCCGGAGGGGAACTAACTATGGCTACACCTTC. It encodes CASITRRGTNYGYTF.

The V call is TRBV9, the J call TRBJ2-1, with a tentative D call TRBD1 (5 bases). Germline assignment: CDR1 SGDLS and CDR2 YYNGEE. Trimming removed 0 bases at V and 5 bases at J, with 9 bases between. The CDR3 contains 14 residues. CDR3 nucleotide sequence: TGTGCCAGCAGCGTAGATTCAGGGAACAATGAGCAGTTCTTC. Translated, it gives CASSVDSGNNEQFF.

This sequence joins TRBV7-9 and TRBJ2-3; tentative D call: TRBD2 (6 bases). Germline CDR1 and CDR2: SEHNR and FQNEAQ (reference sequence). V was pared by 5 bases and J by 1 base, with 16 bases between. The CDR3 consists of 16 residues. CDR3 bases: TGTGCCAGCAGCCCCGTGGGGACGGGGGGCACAGATACGCAGTATTTT. It translates to CASSPVGTGGTDTQYF. The full variable domain, completed using reference TRBV7-9 and TRBJ2-3, is DTGVSQNPRHKITKRGQNVTFRCDPISEHNRLYWYRQTLGQGPEFLTYFQNEAQLEKSRLLSDRFSAERPKGSFSTLEIQRTEQGDSAMYLCASSPVGTGGTDTQYFGPGTRLTVL.

This chain uses TRBV5-4 with TRBJ2-2; 9 bases match TRBD1. V was clipped by 5 bases and J by 4 bases; unmatched bases: 3. Germline V gene data show CDR1 as SGHNT and CDR2 as YYREEE (reference sequence). This CDR3 comprises 14 residues. The CDR3, as DNA: TGTGCCAGCAGAAGACAGGGGGGCACCGGGGAGCTGTTTTTT. Protein product: CASRRQGGTGELFF.

The chain couples TRBV6-1 to TRBJ2-3; 7 bases map to TRBD1. CDR1 and CDR2 (germline): MNHNS, SASEGT. V shed 3 bases, J shed 0 bases, and the junction held 6 bases outside the gene matches. The CDR3 loop spans 16 amino acids. CDR3 nucleotides: TGTGCCAGCAGTGAGCTGGACAGGTCTAGCACAGATACGCAGTATTTT. Protein: CASSELDRSSTDTQYF.

This clone occurred a few times. This chain connects TRBV11-3 to TRBJ2-2; D is possibly TRBD2 (7 bases). The CDR3 has 15 residues. With 5 bases removed from V and 3 bases from J, the gap between germline ends came to 13 bases. Germline assignment: CDR1 SGHNT and CDR2 YENEEA. The CDR3 DNA is TGTGCCAGCAGCGCCGGGGGGCCGGACACCGGGGAGCTGTTTTTT. Translation: CASSAGGPDTGELFF.

This clone came up a few times. V usage is TRBV4-1 and J usage is TRBJ1-1; perhaps TRBD1 as D (5 bases). Germline V CDR1 and CDR2: MGHRA, YSYEKL. Trimming removed 5 bases from V and 7 bases from J, with 11 bases in between. The CDR3 totals 12 residues. Written as DNA, the CDR3 is TGCGCCAGCAGCTTGGGAGGACATGAAGCTTTCTTT. The encoded protein is CASSLGGHEAFF.

The J gene is TRBJ2-7, the V gene TRBV5-4; TRBD1 matches 10 bases. Germline values: CDR1 SGHNT, CDR2 YYREEE (reference sequence). The trim removed 1 base at V and 1 base at J, leaving 5 bases unmatched. The CDR3 totals 16 residues. Here the CDR3 reads CASSLPGTGASYEQYF. CDR3 coding DNA: TGTGCCAGCAGCTTGCCCGGGACAGGGGCTTCCTACGAGCAGTACTTC.

The V call is TRBV6-1, the J call TRBJ1-6; no firm D call. The V gene lost 2 bases and the J gene lost 7 bases, with 12 bases spanning the gap. The CDR3 is 15 amino acids. From germline, CDR1 is MNHNS and CDR2 SASEGT. The CDR3 loop reads CASSESPRVNSPLHF. CDR3 DNA: TGTGCCAGCAGTGAAAGCCCGAGGGTGAATTCACCCCTCCACTTT.

This clone was counted once. The chain uses TRBV6-5 and TRBJ2-7; 7 bases fit TRBD1. This CDR3 region has 15 residues. Germline V gives CDR1 MNHEY, CDR2 SVGAGI. The V segment lost 4 bases and the J segment 4 bases; nucleotides outside the gene matches: 10. Here the CDR3 reads CASSSPDRVLYEQYF. CDR3 bases: TGTGCCAGCAGTTCCCCAGACAGGGTGCTTTACGAGCAGTACTTC.

The CDR3 loop is CASSRRAGGTGVPTDTQYF. Written as DNA, the CDR3 is TGCGCCAGCAGCCGACGGGCGGGAGGAACGGGGGTGCCCACAGATACGCAGTATTTT. V usage is TRBV4-1 and J usage is TRBJ2-3; 8 bases map to TRBD2. Germline V lookup: CDR1 MGHRA, CDR2 YSYEKL. V lost 4 bases to trimming and J lost 2 bases; unmatched junction nucleotides: 17. The CDR3 is made up of 19 amino acids.

The genes are TRBV7-8 and TRBJ1-2; the D is unclear. V lost 0 bases and J lost 2, with 4 bases in between. The CDR3 sequence is 13 residues long. Germline V gene sequence: CDR1 SGHVS, CDR2 FQNEAQ. CDR3 sequence: CASSLALNYGYTF. The CDR3, as DNA: TGTGCCAGCAGCTTAGCACTGAACTATGGCTACACCTTC. The full variable domain, completed using reference TRBV7-8 and TRBJ1-2, is GAGVSQSPRYKVAKRGQDVALRCDPISGHVSLFWYQQALGQGPEFLTYFQNEAQLDKSGLPSDRFFAERPEGSVSTLKIQRTQQEDSAVYLCASSLALNYGYTFGSGTRLTVV.

The chain recombines TRBV6-5 with TRBJ2-1; tentatively, D is TRBD2 (6 bases). This CDR3 contains 13 residues. Per germline, CDR1 MNHEY and CDR2 SVGAGI. V was shortened by 2 bases and J by 9 bases, with 11 bases between the two germline ends. The CDR3 region has the DNA TGTGCCAGCAGTTACAAGACTAGGGTTGAGCAGTTCTTC. Its protein product is CASSYKTRVEQFF.

The chain employs TRBV6-5 and TRBJ1-1; 8 nucleotides match TRBD1. Germline lookup yields CDR1 MNHEY and CDR2 SVGAGI. The CDR3 loop spans 13 amino acids. Germline trimming cut 2 bases from V and 5 bases from J; bases unmatched to any gene: 1. CDR3 amino acids: CASSYDRGTEAFF. CDR3 in DNA: TGTGCCAGCAGTTACGACAGGGGAACTGAAGCTTTCTTT.